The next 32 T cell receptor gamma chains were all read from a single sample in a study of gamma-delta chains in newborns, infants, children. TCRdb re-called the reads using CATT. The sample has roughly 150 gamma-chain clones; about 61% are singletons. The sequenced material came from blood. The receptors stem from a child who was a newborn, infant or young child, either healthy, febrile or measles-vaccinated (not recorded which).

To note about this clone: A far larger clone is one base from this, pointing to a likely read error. CDR3: CALWDVQELGKKIKVF. The CDR3 nucleotides are TGTGCCTTGTGGGATGTGCAAGAGTTGGGCAAAAAAATCAAGGTATTT. The chain links TRGV9 to TRGJP. Assignment of the J gene here rests on matching the DNA to germline, because TCRdb gives none. After removal of 4 bases from V and 3 bases from J, the junction contained 3 bases not matched to a gene. Germline values: CDR1 GITISATS, CDR2 ISYDGTV (reference sequence). The CDR3 consists of 16 residues.

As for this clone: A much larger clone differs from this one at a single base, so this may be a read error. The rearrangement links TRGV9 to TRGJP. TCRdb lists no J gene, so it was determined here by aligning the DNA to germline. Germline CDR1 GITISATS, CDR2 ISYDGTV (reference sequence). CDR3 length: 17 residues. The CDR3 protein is CTLWEVQLELGKKIKVF. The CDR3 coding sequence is TGTACCTTGTGGGAGGTGCAATTAGAGTTGGGCAAAAAAATCAAGGTATTT.

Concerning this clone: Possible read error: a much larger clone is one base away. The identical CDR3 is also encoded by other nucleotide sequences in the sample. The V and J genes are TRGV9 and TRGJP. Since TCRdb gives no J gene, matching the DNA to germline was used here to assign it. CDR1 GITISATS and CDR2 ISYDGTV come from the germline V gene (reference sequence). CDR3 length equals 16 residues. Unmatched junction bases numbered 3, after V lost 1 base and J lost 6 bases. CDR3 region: CALWEVRELGKKIKVF. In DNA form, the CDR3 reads TGTGCCTTGTGGGAGGTTCGAGAGTTGGGCAAAAAAATCAAGGTATTT.

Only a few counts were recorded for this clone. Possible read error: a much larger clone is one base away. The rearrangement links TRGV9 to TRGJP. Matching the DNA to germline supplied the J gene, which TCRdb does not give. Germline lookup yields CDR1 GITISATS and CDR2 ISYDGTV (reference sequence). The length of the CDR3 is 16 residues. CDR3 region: CALWEVLELGKKVKVF. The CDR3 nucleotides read TGTGCCTTGTGGGAGGTGCTCGAGTTGGGCAAAAAAGTCAAGGTATTT.

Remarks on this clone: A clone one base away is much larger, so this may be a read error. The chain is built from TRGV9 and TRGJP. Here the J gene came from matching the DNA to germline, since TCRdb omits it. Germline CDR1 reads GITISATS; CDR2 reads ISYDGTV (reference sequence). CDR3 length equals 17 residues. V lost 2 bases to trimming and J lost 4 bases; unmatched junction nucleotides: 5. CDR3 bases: TGTGCCTTGTGGGAGGATTTTCAAGAGTTGGGCAAAAAAATCAAGGTATTT. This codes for CALWEDFQELGKKIKVF.

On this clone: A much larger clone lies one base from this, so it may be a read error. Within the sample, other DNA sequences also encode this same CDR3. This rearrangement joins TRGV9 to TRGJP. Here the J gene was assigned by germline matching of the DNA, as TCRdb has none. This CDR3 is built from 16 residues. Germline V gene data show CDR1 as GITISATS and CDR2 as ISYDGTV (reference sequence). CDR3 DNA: TGTGCCTTGTGGGAGCTGCAAGAGTTGGGAAAAAAAATCAAGGTATTT. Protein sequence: CALWELQELGKKIKVF.

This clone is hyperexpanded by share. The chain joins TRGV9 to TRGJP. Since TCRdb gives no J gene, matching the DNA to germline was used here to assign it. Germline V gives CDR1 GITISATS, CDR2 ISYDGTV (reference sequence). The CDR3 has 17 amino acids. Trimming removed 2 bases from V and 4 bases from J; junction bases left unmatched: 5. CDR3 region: CALWEENQELGKKIKVF. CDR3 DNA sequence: TGTGCCTTGTGGGAGGAGAATCAAGAGTTGGGCAAAAAAATCAAGGTATTT.

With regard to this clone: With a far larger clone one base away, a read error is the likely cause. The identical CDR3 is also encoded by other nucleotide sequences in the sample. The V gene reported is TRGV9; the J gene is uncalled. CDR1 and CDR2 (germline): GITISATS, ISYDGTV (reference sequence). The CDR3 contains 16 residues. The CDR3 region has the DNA TGTGCCTTGTGGGAGGTGGGGGAGTTGGGCAAAAAAATAAAGGTATTT. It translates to CALWEVGELGKKIKVF.

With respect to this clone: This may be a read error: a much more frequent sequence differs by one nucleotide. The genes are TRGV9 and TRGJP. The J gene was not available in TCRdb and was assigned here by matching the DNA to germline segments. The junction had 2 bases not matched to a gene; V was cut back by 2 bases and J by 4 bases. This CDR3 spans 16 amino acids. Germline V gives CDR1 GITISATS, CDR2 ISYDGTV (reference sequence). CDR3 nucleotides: TGTGCCTTGTGGGAGGCTCAAGAGTTGGGCAAAAAAATCAAGGTATTT. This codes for CALWEAQELGKKIKVF.

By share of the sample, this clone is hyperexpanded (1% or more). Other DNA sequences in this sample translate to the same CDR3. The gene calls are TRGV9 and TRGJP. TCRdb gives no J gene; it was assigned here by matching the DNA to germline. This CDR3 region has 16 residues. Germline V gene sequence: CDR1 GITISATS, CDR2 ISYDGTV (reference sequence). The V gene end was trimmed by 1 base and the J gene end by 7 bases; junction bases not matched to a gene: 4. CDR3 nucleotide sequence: TGTGCCTTGTGGGAGGTAGGCGAGTTGGGCAAAAAAATCAAGGTATTT. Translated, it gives CALWEVGELGKKIKVF.

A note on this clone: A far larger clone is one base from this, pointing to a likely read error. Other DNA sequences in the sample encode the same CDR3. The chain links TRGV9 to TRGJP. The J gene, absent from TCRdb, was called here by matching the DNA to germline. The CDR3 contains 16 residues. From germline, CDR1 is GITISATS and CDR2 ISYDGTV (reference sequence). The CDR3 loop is CALWEVQELGKKIKVF. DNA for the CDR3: TGCGCCTTGTGGGAGGTGCAAGAGTTGGGCAAAAAAATCAAGGTATTT.

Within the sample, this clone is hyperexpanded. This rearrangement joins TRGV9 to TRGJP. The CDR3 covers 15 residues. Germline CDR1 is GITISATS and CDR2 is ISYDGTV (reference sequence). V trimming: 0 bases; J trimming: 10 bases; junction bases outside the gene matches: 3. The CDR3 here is CALWEVLLGKKIKVF. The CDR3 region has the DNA TGTGCCTTGTGGGAGGTGCTTTTGGGCAAAAAAATCAAGGTATTT.

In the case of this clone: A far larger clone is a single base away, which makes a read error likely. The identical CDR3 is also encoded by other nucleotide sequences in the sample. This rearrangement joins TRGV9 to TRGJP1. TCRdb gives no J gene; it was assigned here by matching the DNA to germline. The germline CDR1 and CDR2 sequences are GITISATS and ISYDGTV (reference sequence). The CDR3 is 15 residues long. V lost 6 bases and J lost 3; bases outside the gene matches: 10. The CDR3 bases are TGTGCCTTGTGGATAGACCGAGCCACTGGTTGGTTCAAGATATTT. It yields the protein CALWIDRATGWFKIF.

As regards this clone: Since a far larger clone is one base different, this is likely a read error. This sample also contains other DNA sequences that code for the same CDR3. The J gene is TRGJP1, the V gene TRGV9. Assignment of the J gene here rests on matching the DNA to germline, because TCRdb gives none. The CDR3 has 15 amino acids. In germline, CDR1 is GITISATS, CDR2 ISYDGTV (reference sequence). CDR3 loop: CALWIDRATGWFKIF. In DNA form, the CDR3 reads TGTGCCTTGTGGATAGACCGGGCCACTGGCTGGTTCAAGATATTT.

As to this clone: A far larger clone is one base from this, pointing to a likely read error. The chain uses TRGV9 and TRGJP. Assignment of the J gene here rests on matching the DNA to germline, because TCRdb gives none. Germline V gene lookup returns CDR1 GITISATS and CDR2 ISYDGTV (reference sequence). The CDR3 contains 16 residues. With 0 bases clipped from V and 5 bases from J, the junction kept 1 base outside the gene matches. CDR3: CALWEVKELGKKIKVF. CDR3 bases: TGTGCCTTGTGGGAGGTGAAAGAGTTGGGCAAAAAAATCAAGGTATTT.

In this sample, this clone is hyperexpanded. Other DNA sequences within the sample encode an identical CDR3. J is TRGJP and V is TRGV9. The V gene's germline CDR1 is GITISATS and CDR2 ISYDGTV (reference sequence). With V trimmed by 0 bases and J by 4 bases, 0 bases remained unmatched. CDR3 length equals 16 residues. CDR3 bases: TGTGCCTTGTGGGAGGTGCAAGAGTTGGGCAAAAAAATCAAGGTATTT. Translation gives CALWEVQELGKKIKVF.

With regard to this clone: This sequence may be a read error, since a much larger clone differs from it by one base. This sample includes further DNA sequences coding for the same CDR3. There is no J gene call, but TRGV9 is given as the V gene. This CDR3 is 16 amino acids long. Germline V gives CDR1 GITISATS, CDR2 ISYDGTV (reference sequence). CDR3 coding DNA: TGTGCCTTGTGGGAGCTGCAAGAGTTGGGCAAAAAAATCAAGGTCTTT. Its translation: CALWELQELGKKIKVF.

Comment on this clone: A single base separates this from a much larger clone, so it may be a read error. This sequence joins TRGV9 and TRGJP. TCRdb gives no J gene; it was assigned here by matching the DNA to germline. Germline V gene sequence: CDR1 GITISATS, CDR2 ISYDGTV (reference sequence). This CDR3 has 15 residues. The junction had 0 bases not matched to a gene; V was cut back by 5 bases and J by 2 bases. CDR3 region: CALWGQELGKKIKVF. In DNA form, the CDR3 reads TGTGCCTTGTGGGGGCAAGAGTTGGGCAAAAAAATCAAGGTATTT.

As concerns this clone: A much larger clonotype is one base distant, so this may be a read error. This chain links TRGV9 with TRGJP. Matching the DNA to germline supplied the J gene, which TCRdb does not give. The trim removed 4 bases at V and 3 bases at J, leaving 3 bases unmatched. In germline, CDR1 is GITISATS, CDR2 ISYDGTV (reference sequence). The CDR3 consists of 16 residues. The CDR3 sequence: CALWDLQELGKKIKVF. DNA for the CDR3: TGTGCCTTGTGGGATCTGCAAGAGTTGGGCAAAAAAATCAAGGTATTT.

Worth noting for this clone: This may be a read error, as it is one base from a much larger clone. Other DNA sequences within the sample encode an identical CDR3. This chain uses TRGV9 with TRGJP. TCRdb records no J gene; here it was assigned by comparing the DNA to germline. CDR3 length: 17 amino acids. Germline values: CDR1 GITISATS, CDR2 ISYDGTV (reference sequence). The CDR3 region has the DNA TGTGCCTTGTGGGAGGTGCAATTAGAGCTGGGCAAAAAAATCAAGGTATTT. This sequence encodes CALWEVQLELGKKIKVF.

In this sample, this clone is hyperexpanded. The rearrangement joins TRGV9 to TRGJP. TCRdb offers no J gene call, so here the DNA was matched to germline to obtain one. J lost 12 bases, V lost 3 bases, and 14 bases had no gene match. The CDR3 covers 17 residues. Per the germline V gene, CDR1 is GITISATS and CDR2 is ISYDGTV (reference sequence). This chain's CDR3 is CALWELPKSWGKKIKVF. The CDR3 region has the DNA TGTGCCTTGTGGGAGTTACCGAAGAGTTGGGGCAAAAAAATCAAGGTATTT.

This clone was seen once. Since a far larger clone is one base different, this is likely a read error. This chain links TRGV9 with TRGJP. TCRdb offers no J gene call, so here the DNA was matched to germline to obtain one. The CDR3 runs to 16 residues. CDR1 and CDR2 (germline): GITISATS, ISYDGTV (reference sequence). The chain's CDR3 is CALWEVQEVGKKIKVF. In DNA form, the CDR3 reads TGTGCCTTGTGGGAGGTGCAAGAGGTGGGCAAAAAAATCAAGGTATTT.

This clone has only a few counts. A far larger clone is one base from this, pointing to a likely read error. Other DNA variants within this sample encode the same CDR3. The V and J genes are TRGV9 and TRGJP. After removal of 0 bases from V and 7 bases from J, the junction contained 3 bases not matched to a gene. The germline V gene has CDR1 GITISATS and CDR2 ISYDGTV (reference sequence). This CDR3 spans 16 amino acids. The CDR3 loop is CALWEVQELGKKIKVF. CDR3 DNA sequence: TGTGCCTTGTGGGAGGTGCAGGAGTTGGGCAAAAAAATCAAGGTATTT.

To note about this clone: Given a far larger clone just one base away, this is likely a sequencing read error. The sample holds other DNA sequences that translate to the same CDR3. The CDR3 loop is CALWEVGELGKKIKVF. The CDR3 nucleotides are TGCGCCTTGTGGGAGGTGGGGGAGTTGGGCAAAAAAATCAAGGTATTT. The rearrangement uses TRGV9 and TRGJP. No J gene was available from TCRdb, and it was assigned here by a germline match of the DNA. This CDR3 is built from 16 residues. The germline V gene has CDR1 GITISATS and CDR2 ISYDGTV (reference sequence).

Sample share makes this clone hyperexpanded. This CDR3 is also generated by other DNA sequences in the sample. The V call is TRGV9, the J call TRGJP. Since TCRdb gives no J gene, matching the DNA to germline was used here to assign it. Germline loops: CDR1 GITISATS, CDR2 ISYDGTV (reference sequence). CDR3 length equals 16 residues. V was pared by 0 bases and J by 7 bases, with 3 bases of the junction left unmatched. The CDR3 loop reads CALWEVGELGKKIKVF. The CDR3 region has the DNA TGTGCCTTGTGGGAGGTGGGGGAGTTGGGCAAAAAAATCAAGGTATTT.

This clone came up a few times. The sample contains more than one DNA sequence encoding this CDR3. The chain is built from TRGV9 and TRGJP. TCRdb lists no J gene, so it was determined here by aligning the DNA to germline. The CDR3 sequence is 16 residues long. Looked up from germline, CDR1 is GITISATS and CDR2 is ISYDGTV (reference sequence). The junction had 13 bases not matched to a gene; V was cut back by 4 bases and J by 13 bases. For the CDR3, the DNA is TGTGCCTTGTGGGATCAGCCGGGGTTAGGCAAAAAAATCAAGGTATTT. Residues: CALWDQPGLGKKIKVF.

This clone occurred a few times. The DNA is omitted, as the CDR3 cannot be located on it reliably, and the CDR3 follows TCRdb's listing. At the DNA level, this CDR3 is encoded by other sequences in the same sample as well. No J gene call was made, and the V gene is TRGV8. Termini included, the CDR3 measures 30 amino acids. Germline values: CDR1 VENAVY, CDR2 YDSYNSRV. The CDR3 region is CATWGIIIRNSLAVEQHLLSQVSIGRIQHF.

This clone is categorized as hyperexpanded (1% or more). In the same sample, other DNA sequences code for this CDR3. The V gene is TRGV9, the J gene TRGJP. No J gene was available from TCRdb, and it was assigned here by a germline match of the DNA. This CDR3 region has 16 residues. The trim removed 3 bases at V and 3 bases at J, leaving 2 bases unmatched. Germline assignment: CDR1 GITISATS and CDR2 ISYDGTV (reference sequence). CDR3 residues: CALWELQELGKKIKVF. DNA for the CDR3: TGTGCCTTGTGGGAGCTGCAAGAGTTGGGCAAAAAAATCAAGGTATTT.

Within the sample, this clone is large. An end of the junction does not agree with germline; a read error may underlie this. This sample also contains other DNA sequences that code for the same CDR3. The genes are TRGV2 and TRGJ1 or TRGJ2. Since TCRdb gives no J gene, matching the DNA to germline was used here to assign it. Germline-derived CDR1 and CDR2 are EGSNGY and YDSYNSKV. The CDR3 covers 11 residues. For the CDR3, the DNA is TGTGCTACCTGGGACGGGAATAAGAAACTCTTT. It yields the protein CATWDGNKKLF.

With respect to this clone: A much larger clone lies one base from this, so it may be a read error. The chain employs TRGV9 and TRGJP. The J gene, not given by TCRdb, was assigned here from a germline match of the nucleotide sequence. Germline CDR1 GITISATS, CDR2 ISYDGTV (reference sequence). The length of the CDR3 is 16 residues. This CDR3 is CALWEVGESGKKIKVF. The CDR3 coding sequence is TGTGCCTTGTGGGAGGTAGGCGAGTCGGGCAAAAAAATCAAGGTATTT.

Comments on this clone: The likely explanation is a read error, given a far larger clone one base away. The CDR3 DNA is TGTGCCTTGTGGGAGGTGCAAGAGTTGAGCAAAAAAATCAAGGTATTT. Translation: CALWEVQELSKKIKVF. The V gene is TRGV9, the J gene TRGJP. The J gene comes from matching the DNA to germline here; TCRdb lacks it. In germline, CDR1 is GITISATS, CDR2 ISYDGTV (reference sequence). The CDR3 runs 16 residues.

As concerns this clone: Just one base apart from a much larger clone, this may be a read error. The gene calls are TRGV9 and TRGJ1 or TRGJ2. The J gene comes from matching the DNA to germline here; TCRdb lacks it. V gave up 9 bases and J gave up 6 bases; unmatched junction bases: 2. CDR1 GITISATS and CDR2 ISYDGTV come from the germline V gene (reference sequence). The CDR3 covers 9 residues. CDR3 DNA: TGTGCCTTGGTTTATAAGAAACTCTTT. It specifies CALVYKKLF.